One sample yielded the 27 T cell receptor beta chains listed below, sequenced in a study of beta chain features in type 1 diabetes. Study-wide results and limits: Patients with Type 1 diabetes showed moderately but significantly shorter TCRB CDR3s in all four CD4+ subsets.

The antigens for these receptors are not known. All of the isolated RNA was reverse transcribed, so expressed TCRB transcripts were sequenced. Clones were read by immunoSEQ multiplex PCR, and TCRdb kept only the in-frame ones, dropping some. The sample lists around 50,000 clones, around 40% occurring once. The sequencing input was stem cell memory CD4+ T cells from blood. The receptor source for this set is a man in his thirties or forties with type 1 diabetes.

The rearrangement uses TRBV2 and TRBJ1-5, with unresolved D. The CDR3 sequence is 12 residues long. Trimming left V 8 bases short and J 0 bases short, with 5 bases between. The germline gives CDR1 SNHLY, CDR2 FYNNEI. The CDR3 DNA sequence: TGTGCCAGCTGTAATAGCAATCAGCCCCAGCATTTT. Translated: CASCNSNQPQHF.

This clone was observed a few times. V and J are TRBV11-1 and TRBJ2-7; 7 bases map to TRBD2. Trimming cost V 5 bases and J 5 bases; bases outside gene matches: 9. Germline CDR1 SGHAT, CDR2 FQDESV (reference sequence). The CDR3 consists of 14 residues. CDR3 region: CASSRLSGNHEQYF. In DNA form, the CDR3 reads TGTGCCAGCAGCCGCCTCAGCGGGAACCACGAGCAGTACTTC.

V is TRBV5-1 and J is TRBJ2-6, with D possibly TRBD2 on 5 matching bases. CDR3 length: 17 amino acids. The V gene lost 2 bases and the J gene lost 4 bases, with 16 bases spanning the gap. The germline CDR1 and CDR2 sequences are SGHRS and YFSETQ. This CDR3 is CASSLFPGVAGANVLTF. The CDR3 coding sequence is TGCGCCAGCAGCTTATTCCCCGGGGTGGCAGGGGCCAACGTCCTGACTTTC.

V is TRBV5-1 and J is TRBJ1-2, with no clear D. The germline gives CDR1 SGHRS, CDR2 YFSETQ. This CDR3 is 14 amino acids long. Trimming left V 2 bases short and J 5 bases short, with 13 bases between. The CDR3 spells CASSFSDVQYGYTF. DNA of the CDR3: TGCGCCAGCAGCTTCTCAGATGTACAATATGGCTACACCTTC.

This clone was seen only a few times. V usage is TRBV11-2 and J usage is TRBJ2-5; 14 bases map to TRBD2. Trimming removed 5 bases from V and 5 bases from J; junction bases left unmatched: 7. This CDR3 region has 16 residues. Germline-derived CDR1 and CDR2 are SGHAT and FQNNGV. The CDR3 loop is CASSPGTSGSYETQYF. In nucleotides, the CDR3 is TGTGCCAGCAGCCCGGGGACTAGCGGGAGCTATGAGACCCAGTACTTC. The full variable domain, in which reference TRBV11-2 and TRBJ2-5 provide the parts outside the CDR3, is EAGVAQSPRYKIIEKRQSVAFWCNPISGHATLYWYQQILGQGPKLLIQFQNNGVVDDSQLPKDRFSAERLKGVDSTLKIQPAKLEDSAVYLCASSPGTSGSYETQYFGPGTRLLVL.

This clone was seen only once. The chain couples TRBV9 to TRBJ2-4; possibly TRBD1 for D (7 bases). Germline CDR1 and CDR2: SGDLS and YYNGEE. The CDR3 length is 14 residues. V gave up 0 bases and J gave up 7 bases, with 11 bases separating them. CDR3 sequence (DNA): TGTGCCAGCAGCGTAGTGGCAGGGGGGAACATTCAGTACTTC. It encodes CASSVVAGGNIQYF.

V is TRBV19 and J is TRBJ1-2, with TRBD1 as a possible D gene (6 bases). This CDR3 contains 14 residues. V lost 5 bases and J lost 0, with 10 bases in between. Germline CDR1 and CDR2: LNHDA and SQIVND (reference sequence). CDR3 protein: CASSLRTANYGYTF. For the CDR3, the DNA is TGTGCCAGTAGTCTCAGGACAGCTAACTATGGCTACACCTTC. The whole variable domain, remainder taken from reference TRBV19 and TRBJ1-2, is DGGITQSPKYLFRKEGQNVTLSCEQNLNHDAMYWYRQDPGQGLRLIYYSQIVNDFQKGDIAEGYSVSREKKESFPLTVTSAQKNPTAFYLCASSLRTANYGYTFGSGTRLTVV.

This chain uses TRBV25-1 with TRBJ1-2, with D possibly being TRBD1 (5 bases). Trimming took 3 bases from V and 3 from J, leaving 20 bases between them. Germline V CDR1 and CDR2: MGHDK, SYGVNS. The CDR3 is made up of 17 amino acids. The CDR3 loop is CASSDQGRQGSYYGYTF. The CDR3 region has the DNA TGTGCCAGCAGTGACCAAGGGAGGCAGGGTAGTTACTATGGCTACACCTTC.

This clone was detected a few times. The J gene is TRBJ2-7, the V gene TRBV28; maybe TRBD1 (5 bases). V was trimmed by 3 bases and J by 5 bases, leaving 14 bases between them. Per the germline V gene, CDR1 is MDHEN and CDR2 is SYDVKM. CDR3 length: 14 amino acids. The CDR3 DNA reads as TGTGCCAGCAGTTTTCTGGTCAGGGCTAACGAGCAGTACTTC. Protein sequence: CASSFLVRANEQYF. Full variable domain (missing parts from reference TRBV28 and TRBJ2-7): DVKVTQSSRYLVKRTGEKVFLECVQDMDHENMFWYRQDPGLGLRLIYFSYDVKMKEKGDIPEGYSVSREKKERFSLILESASTNQTSMYLCASSFLVRANEQYFGPGTRLTVT.

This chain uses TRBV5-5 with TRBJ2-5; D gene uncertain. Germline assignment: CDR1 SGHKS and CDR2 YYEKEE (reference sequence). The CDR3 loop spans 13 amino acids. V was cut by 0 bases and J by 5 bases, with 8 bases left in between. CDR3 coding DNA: TGTGCCAGCAGCTTGGCGGTGTTGGAGACCCAGTACTTC. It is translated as CASSLAVLETQYF.

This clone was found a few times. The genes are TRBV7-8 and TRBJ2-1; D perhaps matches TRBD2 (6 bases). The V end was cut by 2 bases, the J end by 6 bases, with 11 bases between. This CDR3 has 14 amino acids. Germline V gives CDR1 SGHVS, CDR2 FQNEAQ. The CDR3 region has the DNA TGTGCCAGCAGCTTAATATCAGCGGGCAATGAGCAGTTCTTC. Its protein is CASSLISAGNEQFF.

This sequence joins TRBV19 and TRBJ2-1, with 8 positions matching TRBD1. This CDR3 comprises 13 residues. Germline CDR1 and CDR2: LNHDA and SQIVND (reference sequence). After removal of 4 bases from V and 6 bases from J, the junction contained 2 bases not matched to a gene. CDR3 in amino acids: CASSSTGGNEQFF. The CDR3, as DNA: TGTGCCAGTAGTAGTACAGGGGGCAATGAGCAGTTCTTC. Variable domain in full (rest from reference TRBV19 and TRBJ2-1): DGGITQSPKYLFRKEGQNVTLSCEQNLNHDAMYWYRQDPGQGLRLIYYSQIVNDFQKGDIAEGYSVSREKKESFPLTVTSAQKNPTAFYLCASSSTGGNEQFFGPGTRLTVL.

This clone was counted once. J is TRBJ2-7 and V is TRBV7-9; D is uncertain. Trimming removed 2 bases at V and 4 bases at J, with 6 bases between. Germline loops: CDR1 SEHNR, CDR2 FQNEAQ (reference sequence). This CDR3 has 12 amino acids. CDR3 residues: CASSLYVYEQYF. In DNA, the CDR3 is TGTGCCAGCAGCTTATATGTTTACGAGCAGTACTTC. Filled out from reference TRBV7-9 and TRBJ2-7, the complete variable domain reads DTGVSQNPRHKITKRGQNVTFRCDPISEHNRLYWYRQTLGQGPEFLTYFQNEAQLEKSRLLSDRFSAERPKGSFSTLEIQRTEQGDSAMYLCASSLYVYEQYFGPGTRLTVT.

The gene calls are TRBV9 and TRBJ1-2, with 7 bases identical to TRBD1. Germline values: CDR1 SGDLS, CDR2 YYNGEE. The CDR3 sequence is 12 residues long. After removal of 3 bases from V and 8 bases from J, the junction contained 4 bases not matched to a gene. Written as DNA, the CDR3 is TGTGCCAGCAGCGACAGGGACAGAGGCTACACCTTC. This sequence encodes CASSDRDRGYTF.

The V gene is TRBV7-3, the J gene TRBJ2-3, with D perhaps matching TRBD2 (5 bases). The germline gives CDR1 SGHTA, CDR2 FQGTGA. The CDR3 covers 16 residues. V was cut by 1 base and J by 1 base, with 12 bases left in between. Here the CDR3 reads CASSLRNSARTDTQYF. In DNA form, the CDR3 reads TGTGCCAGCAGCTTAAGAAATAGCGCACGCACAGATACGCAGTATTTT.

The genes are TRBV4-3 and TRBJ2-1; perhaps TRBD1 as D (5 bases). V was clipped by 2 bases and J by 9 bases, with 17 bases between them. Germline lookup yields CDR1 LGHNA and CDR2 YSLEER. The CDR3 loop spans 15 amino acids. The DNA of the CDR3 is TGCGCCAGCAGCCAATTAGGCGTCAGGGCGAGTGAGCAGTTCTTC. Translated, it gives CASSQLGVRASEQFF.

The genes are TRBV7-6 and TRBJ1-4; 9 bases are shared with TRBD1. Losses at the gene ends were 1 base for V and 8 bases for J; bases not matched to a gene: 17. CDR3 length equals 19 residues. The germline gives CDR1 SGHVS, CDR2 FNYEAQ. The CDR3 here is CASSLVHPGQGRKREKLFF. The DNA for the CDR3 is TGTGCCAGCAGCTTAGTACATCCGGGACAGGGCCGAAAAAGGGAAAAACTGTTTTTT.

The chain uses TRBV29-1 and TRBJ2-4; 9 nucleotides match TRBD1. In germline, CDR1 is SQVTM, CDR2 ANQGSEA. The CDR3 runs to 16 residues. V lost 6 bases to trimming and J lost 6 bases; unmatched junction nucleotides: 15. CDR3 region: CSVELPSGQGRNIQYF. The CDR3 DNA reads TGCAGCGTAGAACTACCTTCGGGACAGGGAAGAAACATTCAGTACTTC.

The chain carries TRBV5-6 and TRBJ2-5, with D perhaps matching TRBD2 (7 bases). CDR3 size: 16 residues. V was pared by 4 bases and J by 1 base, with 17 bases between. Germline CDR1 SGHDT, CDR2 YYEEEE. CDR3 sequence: CASSLAAGVGQETQYF. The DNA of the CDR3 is TGTGCCAGCAGCCTAGCGGCAGGGGTAGGCCAAGAGACCCAGTACTTC.

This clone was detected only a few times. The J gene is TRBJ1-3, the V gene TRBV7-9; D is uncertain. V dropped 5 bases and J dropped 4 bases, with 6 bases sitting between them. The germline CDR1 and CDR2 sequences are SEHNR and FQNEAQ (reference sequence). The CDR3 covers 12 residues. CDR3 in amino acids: CASSEGGNTIYF. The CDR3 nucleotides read TGTGCCAGCAGCGAGGGAGGAAACACCATATATTTT. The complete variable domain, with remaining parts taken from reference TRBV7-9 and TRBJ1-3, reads DTGVSQNPRHKITKRGQNVTFRCDPISEHNRLYWYRQTLGQGPEFLTYFQNEAQLEKSRLLSDRFSAERPKGSFSTLEIQRTEQGDSAMYLCASSEGGNTIYFGEGSWLTVV.

CDR3: CASSSRQEETQYF. Written as DNA, the CDR3 is TGTGCCAGCAGTTCGCGACAGGAAGAGACCCAGTACTTC. The chain links TRBV28 to TRBJ2-5, with TRBD1 as a possible D gene (6 bases). Germline assignment: CDR1 MDHEN and CDR2 SYDVKM. This CDR3 has 13 amino acids. Trimming took 4 bases from V and 3 from J, leaving 9 bases between them.

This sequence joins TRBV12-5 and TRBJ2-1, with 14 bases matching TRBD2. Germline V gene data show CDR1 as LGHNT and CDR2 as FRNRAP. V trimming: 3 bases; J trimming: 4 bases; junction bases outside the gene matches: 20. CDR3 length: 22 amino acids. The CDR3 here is CASGFFKSGTSGSEMNYNEQFF. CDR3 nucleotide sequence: TGTGCTAGTGGTTTCTTCAAATCGGGGACTAGCGGGAGTGAAATGAATTACAATGAGCAGTTCTTC.

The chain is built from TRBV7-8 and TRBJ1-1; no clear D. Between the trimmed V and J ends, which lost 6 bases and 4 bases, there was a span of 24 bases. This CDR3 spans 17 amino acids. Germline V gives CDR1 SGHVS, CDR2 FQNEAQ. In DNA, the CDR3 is TGTGCCAGCAGTCTTCTATCGGCACTCCGGTCAGGCACTGAAGCTTTCTTT. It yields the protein CASSLLSALRSGTEAFF.

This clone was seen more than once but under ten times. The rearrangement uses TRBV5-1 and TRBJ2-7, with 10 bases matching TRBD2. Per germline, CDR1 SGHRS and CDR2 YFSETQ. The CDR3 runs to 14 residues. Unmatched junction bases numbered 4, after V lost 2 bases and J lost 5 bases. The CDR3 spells CASSLAGGINEQYF. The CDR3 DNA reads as TGCGCCAGCAGCTTAGCGGGAGGGATTAACGAGCAGTACTTC.

CDR3 in DNA: TGTGCCAGCAGCACTTCTGACGGGGATACGCAGTATTTT. It codes for CASSTSDGDTQYF. The chain has TRBV7-2 and TRBJ2-3; D not resolved. Between the trimmed V and J ends, which lost 5 bases and 6 bases, there was a span of 12 bases. CDR1 is SGHTA and CDR2 is FQGNSA in the germline V gene. The CDR3 covers 13 residues.

CDR3 DNA: TGCGCCAGCAGCGGTGAGACAGGGGATTTTAGGGAGACCCAGTACTTC. This encodes CASSGETGDFRETQYF. The J gene is TRBJ2-5, the V gene TRBV5-1; 8 bases agree with TRBD1. Germline CDR1 reads SGHRS; CDR2 reads YFSETQ. This CDR3 has 16 amino acids. The V segment lost 4 bases and the J segment 5 bases; nucleotides outside the gene matches: 13.

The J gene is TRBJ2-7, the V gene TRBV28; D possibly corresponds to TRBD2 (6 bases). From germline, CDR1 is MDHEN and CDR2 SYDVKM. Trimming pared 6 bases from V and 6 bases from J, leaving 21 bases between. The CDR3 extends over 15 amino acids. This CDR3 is CASSPWGDSAFEQYF. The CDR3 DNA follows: TGTGCCAGCAGCCCCTGGGGGGATTCTGCCTTCGAGCAGTACTTC. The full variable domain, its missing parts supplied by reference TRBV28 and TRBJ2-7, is DVKVTQSSRYLVKRTGEKVFLECVQDMDHENMFWYRQDPGLGLRLIYFSYDVKMKEKGDIPEGYSVSREKKERFSLILESASTNQTSMYLCASSPWGDSAFEQYFGPGTRLTVT.